This TCR beta chain was recovered during a study of T cell responses to AZD1222 COVID-19 vaccine. Study-wide results and caveats: Just a handful of AZD1222 recipients tested seropositive at baseline. Nearly half of spike-specific TCRs reportedly target unmutated variant regions.

On this clone: The target antigen is unknown.

Produced via immunoSEQ multiplex PCR; TCRdb's table is partial and in-frame only. The table has some 140,000 clones, more than 90% seen once. The CDR3 covers 11 residues. CDR1 and CDR2 from the germline V gene are MDHEN and SYDVKM. The germline V and J ends were trimmed by 7 bases and 6 bases, with 9 bases remaining between them. This TCR was recovered from an adult in good health. The rearrangement joins TRBV28 to TRBJ1-2; D gene ambiguous. Sequencing was performed on peripheral blood, taken on day 0 of AZD1222 vaccination. DNA of the CDR3: TGTGCCAGCACCGGACCTAATGGCTACACCTTC. Translated: CASTGPNGYTF.